These 28 T cell receptor beta chains came from one sample sequenced in a study of shared clonotypes between healthy human individuals. Produced via immunoSEQ multiplex PCR; TCRdb's table is partial and in-frame only. The sample contains millions of clones, approximately 94% of which appear only once. The naive CD8 subset, CD45RO-negative cells positively selected for CCR7, excluded terminally differentiated effector memory CD45RA+ cells. The sample consisted of naive CD8+ T cells from PBMCs. The receptors were gathered from a man between 18 and 29 years old in good health. Some clones in this sample may be carry-over from other donors' samples.

The table lists this clone with a few counts. The identical CDR3 is also encoded by other nucleotide sequences in the sample. This chain connects TRBV27 to TRBJ1-1; D possibly corresponds to TRBD1 (5 bases). Germline CDR1 and CDR2: MNHEY and SMNVEV (reference sequence). The CDR3 has 13 residues. Trimming left V 2 bases short and J 5 bases short, with 9 bases between. Here the CDR3 reads CASSLGAKTEAFF. The CDR3 DNA is TGTGCCAGCAGTTTAGGGGCAAAAACTGAAGCTTTCTTT.

The chain couples TRBV5-4 to TRBJ2-7, with D unresolved. The CDR3 loop spans 17 amino acids. Between the trimmed V and J ends, which lost 0 bases and 0 bases, there was a span of 16 bases. Germline lookup yields CDR1 SGHNT and CDR2 YYREEE (reference sequence). The CDR3, as DNA: TGTGCCAGCAGCTTGGCGGTGGAGCCGTCTAGCTCCTACGAGCAGTACTTC. It translates to CASSLAVEPSSSYEQYF.

The CDR3 bases are TGTGCCAGTAGATCAAGGGACGGCAACTATGGCTACACCTTC. This gives the protein CASRSRDGNYGYTF. V and J are TRBV19 and TRBJ1-2, with a possible D match to TRBD1 (5 bases). V was shortened by 6 bases and J by 2 bases, with 13 bases between the two germline ends. The CDR3 sequence is 14 residues long. Per germline, CDR1 LNHDA and CDR2 SQIVND (reference sequence).

This chain uses TRBV28 with TRBJ2-5; D unresolved. The germline V gene encodes CDR1 MDHEN and CDR2 SYDVKM. This CDR3 has 14 amino acids. V gave up 2 bases and J gave up 2 bases, with 9 bases separating them. The chain's CDR3 is CASSLELVQETQYF. The CDR3 nucleotides are TGTGCCAGCAGTTTAGAGCTAGTGCAAGAGACCCAGTACTTC. The full variable domain, completed using reference TRBV28 and TRBJ2-5, is DVKVTQSSRYLVKRTGEKVFLECVQDMDHENMFWYRQDPGLGLRLIYFSYDVKMKEKGDIPEGYSVSREKKERFSLILESASTNQTSMYLCASSLELVQETQYFGPGTRLLVL.

The V call is TRBV29-1, the J call TRBJ2-5, with D perhaps matching TRBD1 (6 bases). Per germline, CDR1 SQVTM and CDR2 ANQGSEA. This CDR3 region has 14 residues. The V gene lost 5 bases and the J gene lost 2 bases, with 15 bases spanning the gap. The CDR3 region has the DNA TGCAGCGTTTACCCCCGAGGGGGTCAAGAGACCCAGTACTTC. Translating it yields CSVYPRGGQETQYF.

For this clone: The sample contains more than one DNA sequence encoding this CDR3. The J gene is TRBJ2-7, the V gene TRBV29-1; D is perhaps TRBD1 (6 bases). CDR1 is SQVTM and CDR2 is ANQGSEA in the germline V gene. This CDR3 region has 12 residues. V lost 4 bases and J 2 bases, leaving 9 bases between the germline ends. The CDR3, as DNA: TGCAGCGTTGTGGGGGCGACCTACGAGCAGTACTTC. It encodes CSVVGATYEQYF.

The V call is TRBV27, the J call TRBJ2-7, with D uncertain. CDR1 MNHEY and CDR2 SMNVEV come from the germline V gene (reference sequence). V lost 0 bases and J lost 5, with 8 bases in between. The CDR3 has 13 residues. The CDR3 region is CASSLSIGHEQYF. The CDR3 DNA reads TGTGCCAGCAGTTTATCGATCGGCCACGAGCAGTACTTC.

The table lists this clone with a count of one. V is TRBV7-9 and J is TRBJ2-2; D uncertain. Trimming took 3 bases from V and 0 from J, leaving 17 bases between them. Germline lookup yields CDR1 SEHNR and CDR2 FQNEAQ (reference sequence). CDR3 length equals 18 residues. The CDR3 region has the DNA TGTGCCAGCAGCTTCAGCCAGCTGCGTGGTACGAACACCGGGGAGCTGTTTTTT. This encodes CASSFSQLRGTNTGELFF.

This clone was detected once. The rearrangement links TRBV14 to TRBJ1-1; a weak D match, TRBD1 (5 bases). The germline V and J ends were trimmed by 4 bases and 0 bases, with 15 bases remaining between them. This CDR3 has 16 amino acids. Germline V gene sequence: CDR1 SGHDN, CDR2 FVKESK. As DNA, the CDR3 is TGTGCCAGCAGCCTACCGGCAGGGTCAATGAACACTGAAGCTTTCTTT. It specifies CASSLPAGSMNTEAFF.

The chain carries TRBV27 and TRBJ2-1; D tentatively reads TRBD1 or TRBD2 (5 bases each). V lost 2 bases, J lost 9 bases, and 14 bases lay in between. The CDR3 is made up of 14 amino acids. The germline gives CDR1 MNHEY, CDR2 SMNVEV (reference sequence). The chain's CDR3 is CASSLIEGRSEQFF. DNA for the CDR3: TGTGCCAGCAGTTTAATCGAGGGACGAAGTGAGCAGTTCTTC.

The V and J genes are TRBV11-2 and TRBJ2-5; 7 bases are shared with TRBD1. The CDR3 is 16 amino acids. V gave up 5 bases and J gave up 4 bases; unmatched junction bases: 13. The V gene's germline CDR1 is SGHAT and CDR2 FQNNGV. CDR3 DNA: TGTGCCAGCAGCCCACGGACAGGAGTGAGGGGAGAGACCCAGTACTTC. Its protein is CASSPRTGVRGETQYF. Combining the CDR3 with reference TRBV11-2 and TRBJ2-5 gives the whole variable domain EAGVAQSPRYKIIEKRQSVAFWCNPISGHATLYWYQQILGQGPKLLIQFQNNGVVDDSQLPKDRFSAERLKGVDSTLKIQPAKLEDSAVYLCASSPRTGVRGETQYFGPGTRLLVL.

The chain joins TRBV7-3 to TRBJ1-1; possibly TRBD1 for D (6 bases). CDR1 and CDR2 from the germline V gene are SGHTA and FQGTGA. The CDR3 consists of 15 residues. Between the trimmed V and J ends, which lost 1 base and 4 bases, there was a span of 13 bases. In DNA, the CDR3 is TGTGCCAGCAGCTTAAATACCAGGGGAGCCACTGAAGCTTTCTTT. This translates into CASSLNTRGATEAFF.

The chain has TRBV7-9 and TRBJ2-1; TRBD1 agrees at 8 bases. Per the germline V gene, CDR1 is SEHNR and CDR2 is FQNEAQ (reference sequence). Trimming removed 4 bases from V and 0 bases from J; junction bases left unmatched: 14. This CDR3 is built from 19 residues. The CDR3 here is CASSSPGTGDLSSYNEQFF. The CDR3 coding sequence is TGTGCCAGCAGCTCACCCGGGACAGGTGACCTAAGCTCCTACAATGAGCAGTTCTTC.

The sample holds one count of this clone. The chain carries TRBV9 and TRBJ2-7; D possibly uses TRBD1 or TRBD2 (5 bases each). Germline lookup yields CDR1 SGDLS and CDR2 YYNGEE. The CDR3 totals 14 residues. Trimming left V 4 bases short and J 0 bases short, with 11 bases between. CDR3 amino acids: CASSPEGSSYEQYF. The CDR3 DNA is TGTGCCAGCAGCCCAGAGGGGAGCTCCTACGAGCAGTACTTC. Full variable domain (rest looked up from reference TRBV9 and TRBJ2-7): DSGVTQTPKHLITATGQRVTLRCSPRSGDLSVYWYQQSLDQGLQFLIQYYNGEERAKGNILERFSAQQFPDLHSELNLSSLELGDSALYFCASSPEGSSYEQYFGPGTRLTVT.

As to this clone: The identical CDR3 is also encoded by other nucleotide sequences in the sample. The chain couples TRBV5-4 to TRBJ2-7; 10 bases line up with TRBD2. Germline V gene lookup returns CDR1 SGHNT and CDR2 YYREEE (reference sequence). The V and J ends lost 5 bases and 4 bases, in that order; junction bases with no gene match: 6. The CDR3 contains 14 residues. CDR3 nucleotides: TGTGCCAGCAGTCTAGGACTAGCGGTTTACGAGCAGTACTTC. It specifies CASSLGLAVYEQYF.

As regards this clone: Other DNA sequences of this sample code for an identical CDR3. The V and J genes are TRBV28 and TRBJ2-7; D is undetermined. The germline gives CDR1 MDHEN, CDR2 SYDVKM. This CDR3 region has 10 residues. V shed 3 bases and J shed 5 bases, with 2 bases lying between them. The CDR3 is CASSFDEQYF. CDR3 coding DNA: TGTGCCAGCAGTTTCGACGAGCAGTACTTC.

The gene calls are TRBV19 and TRBJ1-1; D possibly corresponds to TRBD1 (5 bases). Trimming removed 3 bases at V and 6 bases at J, with 11 bases between. CDR1 LNHDA and CDR2 SQIVND come from the germline V gene (reference sequence). This CDR3 has 13 residues. CDR3 protein: CASSMGGAAEAFF. CDR3 in DNA: TGTGCCAGTAGTATGGGAGGGGCAGCTGAAGCTTTCTTT.

With regard to this clone: Other DNA sequences in the same sample also yield this CDR3. The gene calls are TRBV7-9 and TRBJ1-2, with 8 bases identical to TRBD1. From germline, CDR1 is SEHNR and CDR2 FQNEAQ (reference sequence). The CDR3 has 12 amino acids. The V segment lost 3 bases and the J segment 7 bases; nucleotides outside the gene matches: 1. In DNA form, the CDR3 reads TGTGCCAGCAGCTTGACAGGGGTTGGCTACACCTTC. It encodes CASSLTGVGYTF.

This clone was picked up one time. The chain couples TRBV27 to TRBJ1-2; 8 bases are a match to TRBD1. Germline V gene sequence: CDR1 MNHEY, CDR2 SMNVEV (reference sequence). The CDR3 is made up of 14 amino acids. Germline trimming cut 5 bases from V and 3 bases from J; bases unmatched to any gene: 5. The CDR3 coding sequence is TGTGCCAGCAGTGCAACAGGGGGTTACTATGGCTACACCTTC. Translating gives CASSATGGYYGYTF.

This chain joins TRBV4-1 and TRBJ1-6, with a tentative D call TRBD1 (5 bases). The CDR3 consists of 16 residues. V lost 1 base and J 7 bases, leaving 14 bases between the germline ends. The germline V gene encodes CDR1 MGHRA and CDR2 YSYEKL. CDR3 region: CASSQVAQRGNSPLHF. The CDR3 DNA is TGCGCCAGCAGCCAAGTAGCCCAGCGGGGGAATTCACCCCTCCACTTT.

V usage is TRBV5-6 and J usage is TRBJ2-2; 9 bases agree with TRBD2. The CDR3 covers 15 residues. Losses at the gene ends were 0 bases for V and 6 bases for J; bases not matched to a gene: 3. CDR1 SGHDT and CDR2 YYEEEE come from the germline V gene. The CDR3 loop is CASSLGSGSSGELFF. The DNA for the CDR3 is TGTGCCAGCAGCTTGGGTAGCGGGAGTTCCGGGGAGCTGTTTTTT.

CDR3 protein: CASSELGEADTQYF. Written as DNA, the CDR3 is TGTGCCAGCAGTGAACTCGGGGAAGCAGATACGCAGTATTTT. This chain joins TRBV25-1 and TRBJ2-3; weak D call: TRBD2 (5 bases). V was pared by 2 bases and J by 4 bases, with 10 bases between. This CDR3 comprises 14 residues. Germline V gene data show CDR1 as MGHDK and CDR2 as SYGVNS.

CDR3 coding DNA: TGCGCCAGCAGCCCCCGCGGGGATAGCGGGAGGACTGGGGATACGCAGTATTTT. It codes for CASSPRGDSGRTGDTQYF. The chain recombines TRBV4-3 with TRBJ2-3, with TRBD2 matching 10 bases. The junction had 16 bases not matched to a gene; V was cut back by 4 bases and J by 6 bases. CDR1 is LGHNA and CDR2 is YSLEER in the germline V gene. The CDR3 is 18 amino acids.

Comments on this clone: The junction does not match germline at one end; this may be a read error. The chain joins TRBV7-9 to TRBJ1-3; D not certain. The CDR3 runs 17 residues. Germline loops: CDR1 SEHNR, CDR2 FQNEAQ (reference sequence). In DNA form, the CDR3 reads TGTGCCAGCAGCTTAGCGAGTCTTATTATCTCTGGAGACACCATATATTTT. Its protein product is CASSLASLIISGDTIYF.

The rearrangement links TRBV4-3 to TRBJ2-1; 15 positions agree with TRBD2. Germline CDR1 reads LGHNA; CDR2 reads YSLEER. The CDR3 length is 22 residues. J lost 9 bases, V lost 0 bases, and 21 bases had no gene match. The CDR3 DNA is TGCGCCAGCAGCCAAGACCCCACCGGGACTAGCGGGAGGTGGAGGGTACGGGGTGAGCAGTTCTTC. It is translated as CASSQDPTGTSGRWRVRGEQFF.

The chain carries TRBV25-1 and TRBJ2-3, with TRBD2 as a possible D gene (5 bases). This CDR3 comprises 17 residues. Trimming removed 1 base at V and 0 bases at J, with 14 bases between. CDR1 MGHDK and CDR2 SYGVNS come from the germline V gene. CDR3 bases: TGTGCCAGCAGTGAATGGGGTAGCGAGGCTAGCACAGATACGCAGTATTTT. This translates into CASSEWGSEASTDTQYF.

The chain employs TRBV5-6 and TRBJ1-2; D is undetermined. V lost 1 base to trimming and J lost 8 bases, with 18 bases between them. This CDR3 is 15 amino acids long. Germline CDR1 reads SGHDT; CDR2 reads YYEEEE. CDR3: CASSLSLVVSGGYTF. CDR3 DNA: TGTGCCAGCAGCTTGTCATTGGTGGTGTCGGGCGGCTACACCTTC. The full variable domain, its missing parts supplied by reference TRBV5-6 and TRBJ1-2, is DAGVTQSPTHLIKTRGQQVTLRCSPKSGHDTVSWYQQALGQGPQFIFQYYEEEERQRGNFPDRFSGHQFPNYSSELNVNALLLGDSALYLCASSLSLVVSGGYTFGSGTRLTVV.

CDR3 in amino acids: CSVEGRKEHEQFF. CDR3 coding DNA: TGCAGCGTTGAAGGTAGGAAGGAGCATGAGCAGTTCTTC. This chain links TRBV29-1 with TRBJ2-1; D not certain. The germline V gene has CDR1 SQVTM and CDR2 ANQGSEA. The CDR3 is 13 residues long. Trimming cost V 1 base and J 8 bases, with 12 bases left between them.